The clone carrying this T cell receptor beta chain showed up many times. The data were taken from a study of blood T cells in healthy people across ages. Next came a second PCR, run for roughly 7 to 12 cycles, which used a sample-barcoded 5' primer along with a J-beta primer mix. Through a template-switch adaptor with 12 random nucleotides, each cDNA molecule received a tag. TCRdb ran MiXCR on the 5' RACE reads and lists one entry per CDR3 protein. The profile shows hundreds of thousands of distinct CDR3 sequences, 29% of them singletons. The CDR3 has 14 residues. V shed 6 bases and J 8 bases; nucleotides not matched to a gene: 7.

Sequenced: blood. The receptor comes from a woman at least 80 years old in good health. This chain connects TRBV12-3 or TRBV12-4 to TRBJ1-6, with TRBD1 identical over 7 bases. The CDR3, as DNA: TGTGCCAGCAGCGCCGGGACAGCGCATTCACCCCTCCACTTT. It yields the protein CASSAGTAHSPLHF.